This note documents a single T cell receptor (beta chain) sequence. Its antigen remains unidentified. There were TCR beta CDR3 regions amplified from RNA transcripts. A set of HTBI primers served as the primers for a first-round RT-PCR of the TCR CDR3. A single record per CDR3 protein comes from TCRdb applying MiXCR to the multiplex PCR reads. Among hundreds of thousands of distinct CDR3 sequences listed, about 25% were seen once. The entry originates in a study of T cells in Graves' hyperthyroidism and ophthalmopathy. Notes on the study in general: Model output signaled ophthalmopathy a median approximately 6 months ahead of onset.

This CDR3 spans 18 amino acids. V lost 0 bases, J lost 0 bases, and 13 bases lay in between. In germline, CDR1 is SGHRS, CDR2 YFSETQ. The hyperthyroidism was newly diagnosed and had lasted under 2 months; the patients were aged 18 to 65. The TCR comes from a man over 45 with Graves' hyperthyroidism. Sequenced material: blood. This sequence joins TRBV5-1 and TRBJ1-6; D call uncertain. The CDR3 loop is CASSLALTAGSYNSPLHF. CDR3 sequence (DNA): TGCGCCAGCAGCTTGGCCCTCACGGCTGGCTCCTATAATTCACCCCTCCACTTT. Drawing the rest from reference TRBV5-1 and TRBJ1-6, the complete variable domain is KAGVTQTPRYLIKTRGQQVTLSCSPISGHRSVSWYQQTPGQGLQFLFEYFSETQRNKGNFPGRFSGRQFSNSRSEMNVSTLELGDSALYLCASSLALTAGSYNSPLHFGNGTRLTVT.